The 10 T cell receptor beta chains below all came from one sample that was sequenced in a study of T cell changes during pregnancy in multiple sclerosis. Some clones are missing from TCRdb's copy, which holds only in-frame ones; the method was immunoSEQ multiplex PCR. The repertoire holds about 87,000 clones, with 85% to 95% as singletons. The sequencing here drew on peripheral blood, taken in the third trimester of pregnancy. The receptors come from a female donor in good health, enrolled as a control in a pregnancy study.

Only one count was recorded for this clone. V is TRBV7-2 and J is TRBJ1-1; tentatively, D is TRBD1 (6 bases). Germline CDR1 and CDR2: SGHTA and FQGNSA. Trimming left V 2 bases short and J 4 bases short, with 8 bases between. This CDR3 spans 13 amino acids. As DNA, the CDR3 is TGTGCCAGCAGCTTACAGGGGTCCACTGAAGCTTTCTTT. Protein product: CASSLQGSTEAFF.

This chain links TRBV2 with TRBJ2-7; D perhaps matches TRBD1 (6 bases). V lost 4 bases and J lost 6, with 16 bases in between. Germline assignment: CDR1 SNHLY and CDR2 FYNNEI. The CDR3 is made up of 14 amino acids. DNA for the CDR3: TGTGCCAGCAGTGGGGGGCAGGGAATAATCGAGCAGTACTTC. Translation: CASSGGQGIIEQYF.

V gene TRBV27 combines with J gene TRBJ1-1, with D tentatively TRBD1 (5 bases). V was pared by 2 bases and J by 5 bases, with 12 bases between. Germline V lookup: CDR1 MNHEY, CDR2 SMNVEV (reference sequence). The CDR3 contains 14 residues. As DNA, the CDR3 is TGTGCCAGCAGTTTAGGGCAGGGTAGGACTGAAGCTTTCTTT. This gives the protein CASSLGQGRTEAFF.

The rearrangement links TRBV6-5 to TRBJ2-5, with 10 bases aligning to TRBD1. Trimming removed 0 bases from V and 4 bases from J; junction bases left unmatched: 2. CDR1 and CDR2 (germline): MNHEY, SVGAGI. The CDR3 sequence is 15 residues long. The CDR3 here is CASSYSGQGIETQYF. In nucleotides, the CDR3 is TGTGCCAGCAGTTACTCGGGACAGGGGATAGAGACCCAGTACTTC.

In DNA form, the CDR3 reads TGTGCCAGCAGTTTATGGGGGAGTAGCGAGCAGTACTTC. It translates to CASSLWGSSEQYF. V gene TRBV28 combines with J gene TRBJ2-7; D possibly corresponds to TRBD2 (5 bases). There are 13 residues in the CDR3. The germline gives CDR1 MDHEN, CDR2 SYDVKM. The V end lost 0 bases, the J end lost 6 bases, and 9 bases lay between the germline ends.

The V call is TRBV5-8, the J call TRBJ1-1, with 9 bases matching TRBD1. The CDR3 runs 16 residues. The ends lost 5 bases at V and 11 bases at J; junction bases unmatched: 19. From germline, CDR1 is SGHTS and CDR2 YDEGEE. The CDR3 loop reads CASSLRPGQGRPEAFF. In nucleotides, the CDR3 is TGTGCCAGCAGTTTAAGGCCAGGACAGGGGCGTCCGGAGGCTTTCTTT.

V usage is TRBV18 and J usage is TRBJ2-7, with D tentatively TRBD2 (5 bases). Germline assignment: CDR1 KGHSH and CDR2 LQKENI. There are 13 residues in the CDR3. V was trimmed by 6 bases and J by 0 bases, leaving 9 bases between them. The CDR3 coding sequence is TGTGCCAGCTCCCGAGCGGTCTCCTACGAGCAGTACTTC. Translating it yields CASSRAVSYEQYF.

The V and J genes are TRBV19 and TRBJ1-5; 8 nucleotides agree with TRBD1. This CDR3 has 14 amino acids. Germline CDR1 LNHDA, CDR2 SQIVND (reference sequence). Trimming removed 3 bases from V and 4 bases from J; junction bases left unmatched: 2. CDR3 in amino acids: CASSMGQVNQPQHF. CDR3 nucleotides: TGTGCCAGTAGTATGGGACAGGTGAATCAGCCCCAGCATTTT. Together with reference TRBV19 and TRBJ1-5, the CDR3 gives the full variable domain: DGGITQSPKYLFRKEGQNVTLSCEQNLNHDAMYWYRQDPGQGLRLIYYSQIVNDFQKGDIAEGYSVSREKKESFPLTVTSAQKNPTAFYLCASSMGQVNQPQHFGDGTRLSIL.

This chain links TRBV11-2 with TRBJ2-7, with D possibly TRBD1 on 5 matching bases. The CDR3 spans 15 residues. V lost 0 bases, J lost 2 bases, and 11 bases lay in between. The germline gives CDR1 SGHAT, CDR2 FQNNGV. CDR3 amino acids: CASSLEAGWPYEQYF. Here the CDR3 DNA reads TGTGCCAGCAGCTTAGAGGCAGGGTGGCCCTACGAGCAGTACTTC.

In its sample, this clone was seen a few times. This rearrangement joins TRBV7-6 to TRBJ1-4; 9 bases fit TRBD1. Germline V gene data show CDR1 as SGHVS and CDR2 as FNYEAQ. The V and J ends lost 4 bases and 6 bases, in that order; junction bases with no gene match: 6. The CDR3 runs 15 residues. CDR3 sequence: CASSYTRTGDEKLFF. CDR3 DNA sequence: TGTGCCAGCAGCTATACCCGGACAGGGGATGAAAAACTGTTTTTT.